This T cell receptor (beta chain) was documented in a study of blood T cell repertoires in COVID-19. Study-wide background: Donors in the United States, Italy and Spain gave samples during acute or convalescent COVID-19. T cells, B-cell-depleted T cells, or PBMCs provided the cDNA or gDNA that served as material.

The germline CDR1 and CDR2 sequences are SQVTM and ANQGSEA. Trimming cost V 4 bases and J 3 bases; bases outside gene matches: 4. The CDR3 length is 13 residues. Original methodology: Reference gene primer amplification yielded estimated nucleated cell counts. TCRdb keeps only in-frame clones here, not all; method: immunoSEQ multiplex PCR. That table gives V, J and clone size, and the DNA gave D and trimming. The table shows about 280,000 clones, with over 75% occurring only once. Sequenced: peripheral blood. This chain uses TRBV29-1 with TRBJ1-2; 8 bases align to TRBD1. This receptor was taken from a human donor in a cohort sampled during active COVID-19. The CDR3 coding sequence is TGCAGCGTTGCGGGACAGGTTGACTATGGCTACACCTTC. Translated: CSVAGQVDYGYTF.